This T cell receptor (beta chain) was recorded in a study of cytomegalovirus exposure and HLA in healthy donors. Study at large: There were fewer than 130 million unique TCR beta sequences, drawn from 180 million or so T cells, in an earlier analysis.

Use of 60 Vbeta and 13 Jbeta primers characterized the PCR. Profiled with immunoSEQ multiplex PCR; TCRdb holds only in-frame clones, not every one. The table lists tens of thousands of clones, about 80% of them singletons. Each donor was nominally healthy when sampled (though unrecorded immune exposures were likely). The sequenced material came from PBMCs. This receptor was taken from a man in his forties or fifties in good health and CMV-seropositive.

The CDR3 DNA reads TGTGCCAGCAGCTTAGCTCGGACCGGGGAGCTGTTTTTT. Translated, it gives CASSLARTGELFF. This rearrangement joins TRBV11-1 to TRBJ2-2; D gene unclear. The CDR3 extends over 13 amino acids. Germline V gene sequence: CDR1 SGHAT, CDR2 FQDESV (reference sequence). V gave up 0 bases and J gave up 5 bases, with 4 bases separating them. Supplemented by reference TRBV11-1 and TRBJ2-2, the full variable domain reads EAEVAQSPRYKITEKSQAVAFWCDPISGHATLYWYRQILGQGPELLVQFQDESVVDDSQLPKDRFSAERLKGVDSTLKIQPAELGDSAMYLCASSLARTGELFFGEGSRLTVL.